These T cell receptor beta chains were read from a single sample in a study of blood T cell repertoires in COVID-19. The assay was immunoSEQ multiplex PCR, and TCRdb's table has in-frame clones only and misses some. The sample includes about 41,000 clones, under 80% of them seen just once. The sample was peripheral blood. The receptors shown here come from a man older than 75 with acute or convalescent COVID-19. Both conserved end residues are trimmed from each CDR3. Each record gives: clone size, J gene, V gene, CDR3 protein. Size is omitted from some rows. Given values are once, few, many or a class for expanded clones.

clone_size: .
j_call: TRBJ1-2
v_call: TRBV4-2
cdr3_aa: ASSGQQGARSGYT

clone_size: .
j_call: TRBJ2-3
v_call: TRBV10-1
cdr3_aa: ASSRTSGDTDTQY

clone_size: .
j_call: TRBJ2-7
v_call: TRBV7-9
cdr3_aa: ASREQGSSYEQY

clone_size: .
j_call: TRBJ2-2
v_call: TRBV5-1
cdr3_aa: ASNPSAPGGLSGELF

clone_size: .
j_call: TRBJ2-1
v_call: TRBV6-5
cdr3_aa: ASSYSRGQNEQF

clone_size: .
j_call: TRBJ1-5
v_call: TRBV7-9
cdr3_aa: ASSLEGRQPQH

clone_size: .
j_call: TRBJ2-1
v_call: TRBV18
cdr3_aa: ASSLTSGSSDEQF

clone_size: medium-sized
j_call: TRBJ1-2
v_call: TRBV2
cdr3_aa: ASSWEEKGTNGYT

clone_size: .
j_call: TRBJ1-1
v_call: TRBV7-2
cdr3_aa: ASSLIFMNTEAF

clone_size: .
j_call: TRBJ2-5
v_call: TRBV28
cdr3_aa: ASITGGRGTQY

clone_size: few
j_call: TRBJ1-2
v_call: TRBV18
cdr3_aa: ASSPPGRQGRSNYGYT

clone_size: .
j_call: TRBJ1-5
v_call: TRBV9
cdr3_aa: ASSVGGGTSNQPQH

clone_size: .
j_call: TRBJ2-7
v_call: TRBV10-1
cdr3_aa: ASSETGGEQY

clone_size: .
j_call: TRBJ2-2
v_call: TRBV19
cdr3_aa: ASSIGGRGGTGELF

clone_size: .
j_call: TRBJ1-1
v_call: TRBV30
cdr3_aa: AWSGQGKGEAF

clone_size: .
j_call: TRBJ1-1
v_call: TRBV7-9
cdr3_aa: ASSRGGAETEAF

clone_size: .
j_call: TRBJ2-5
v_call: TRBV6-1
cdr3_aa: ASSEGSGRETQY

clone_size: .
j_call: TRBJ1-2
v_call: TRBV4-2
cdr3_aa: ASSQVGSGGNYGYT

clone_size: .
j_call: TRBJ1-2
v_call: TRBV21-1
cdr3_aa: ASGKNGGGTANYGYT

clone_size: .
j_call: TRBJ1-1
v_call: TRBV9
cdr3_aa: ASSVGSGMNTEAF

clone_size: .
j_call: TRBJ2-1
v_call: TRBV4-1
cdr3_aa: ASSHGTSGFTSYNEQF

clone_size: .
j_call: TRBJ1-3
v_call: TRBV11-2
cdr3_aa: ASSSSHGTVGNTIY

clone_size: .
j_call: TRBJ2-1
v_call: TRBV21-1
cdr3_aa: ASSKPLRWRDEQF

clone_size: .
j_call: TRBJ1-2
v_call: TRBV7-2
cdr3_aa: ASRPTGTHGYT

clone_size: .
j_call: TRBJ2-3
v_call: TRBV5-1
cdr3_aa: ASSLDSPTDTQY

clone_size: .
j_call: TRBJ1-2
v_call: TRBV4-1
cdr3_aa: ASSQDEQGRGYT

clone_size: .
j_call: TRBJ2-1
v_call: TRBV20-1
cdr3_aa: SASLPGSNEQF

clone_size: few
j_call: TRBJ1-1
v_call: TRBV6-6
cdr3_aa: ASRPTGVADTEAF

clone_size: .
j_call: TRBJ2-7
v_call: TRBV9
cdr3_aa: ASSAQGNPYEQY

clone_size: .
j_call: TRBJ2-3
v_call: TRBV14
cdr3_aa: ASSQELSTDTQY

clone_size: .
j_call: TRBJ1-1
v_call: TRBV7-2
cdr3_aa: ASSLNNEGAATEAF

clone_size: few
j_call: TRBJ2-7
v_call: TRBV10-3
cdr3_aa: AISDPSGSSYEQY

clone_size: .
j_call: TRBJ2-5
v_call: TRBV27
cdr3_aa: ASSPQTGQETQY

clone_size: .
j_call: TRBJ1-3
v_call: TRBV7-2
cdr3_aa: ASSYGHGNTIY

clone_size: few
j_call: TRBJ2-7
v_call: TRBV10-3
cdr3_aa: AITPGQAYEQY

clone_size: few
j_call: TRBJ2-1
v_call: TRBV6-6
cdr3_aa: ASMGTSGRNEQF

clone_size: .
j_call: TRBJ1-4
v_call: TRBV30
cdr3_aa: AWSVLRGPVEKLF

clone_size: .
j_call: TRBJ2-7
v_call: TRBV3-1/TRBV3-2
cdr3_aa: ASSQVLGQYSPYEQY

clone_size: few
j_call: TRBJ2-3
v_call: TRBV2
cdr3_aa: ASRRLAGITDTQY

clone_size: .
j_call: TRBJ2-1
v_call: TRBV5-4
cdr3_aa: ASSFPDRGKNEQF

clone_size: few
j_call: TRBJ1-1
v_call: TRBV5-1
cdr3_aa: ASSTPNGGSEAF

clone_size: once
j_call: TRBJ2-7
v_call: TRBV6-5
cdr3_aa: ASRTGTAVEQY

clone_size: .
j_call: TRBJ2-3
v_call: TRBV6-5
cdr3_aa: ASSYSVLAGAATQY

clone_size: .
j_call: TRBJ1-2
v_call: TRBV6-5
cdr3_aa: ASRQYYGYT

clone_size: .
j_call: TRBJ1-2
v_call: TRBV5-1
cdr3_aa: ASSSSGGNYGYT